This passage covers 19 T cell receptor beta chains from one sample sequenced in a study of blood T cell repertoires in COVID-19. TCRdb keeps only in-frame clones here, not all; method: immunoSEQ multiplex PCR. The data show 150,000 to 200,000 clones, 85% to 90% seen once. The material sequenced was peripheral blood. These receptor sequences come from a woman between 25 and 40 years old with active or convalescent COVID-19.

The chain joins TRBV19 to TRBJ1-3; 7 positions agree with TRBD1. Germline CDR1 and CDR2: LNHDA and SQIVND (reference sequence). V lost 1 base, J lost 0 bases, and 3 bases stayed unmatched. The CDR3 spans 16 residues. In nucleotides, the CDR3 is TGTGCCAGTAGTATAGTCGGGACAGACTCTGGAAACACCATATATTTT. Translated: CASSIVGTDSGNTIYF.

V is TRBV28 and J is TRBJ1-1, with 7 bases that match TRBD1. V dropped 6 bases and J dropped 1; count of bases not matched to a gene: 11. CDR1 is MDHEN and CDR2 is SYDVKM in the germline V gene. This CDR3 spans 16 amino acids. The CDR3 spells CASRDPTGTTNTEAFF. In nucleotides, the CDR3 is TGTGCCAGCAGAGACCCGACAGGGACAACGAACACTGAAGCTTTCTTT.

This clone was observed a single time. The chain joins TRBV7-9 to TRBJ1-4; D gene uncertain. Between the trimmed V and J ends, which lost 6 bases and 7 bases, there was a span of 6 bases. This CDR3 is built from 11 residues. Per germline, CDR1 SEHNR and CDR2 FQNEAQ (reference sequence). In DNA form, the CDR3 reads TGTGCCAGCAGATCGGGTGAAAAACTGTTTTTT. Residues: CASRSGEKLFF.

This clone has only one observation. The V call is TRBV27, the J call TRBJ1-1; D is perhaps TRBD1 (6 bases). The CDR3 is 14 amino acids. The ends were cut back, 3 bases at V and 1 base at J, with 9 bases in the middle. Germline V gene data show CDR1 as MNHEY and CDR2 as SMNVEV (reference sequence). The CDR3 here is CASSFYRENTEAFF. CDR3 DNA sequence: TGTGCCAGCAGTTTCTACAGGGAGAACACTGAAGCTTTCTTT.

The chain recombines TRBV4-1 with TRBJ1-1; 7 bases line up with TRBD1. CDR1 and CDR2 from the germline V gene are MGHRA and YSYEKL. The CDR3 runs to 17 residues. The trim removed 3 bases at V and 1 base at J, leaving 11 bases unmatched. The CDR3 sequence is CASSHQRTWDRNTEAFF. CDR3 bases: TGCGCCAGCAGCCACCAGAGGACTTGGGACAGGAACACTGAAGCTTTCTTT.

The chain is built from TRBV10-2 and TRBJ2-2; the D gene is possibly TRBD2 (6 bases). The CDR3 length is 14 residues. Germline-derived CDR1 and CDR2 are WSHSY and SAAADI. V was shortened by 10 bases and J by 5 bases, with 17 bases between the two germline ends. The CDR3 here is CATRAEGRTGELFF. The CDR3 DNA reads TGCGCCACCAGAGCGGAGGGCCGAACCGGGGAGCTGTTTTTT.

This clone was found once. The J gene is TRBJ1-1, the V gene TRBV30; D ambiguous. The germline V and J ends were trimmed by 4 bases and 1 base, with 7 bases remaining between them. Germline V gene sequence: CDR1 GTSNPN, CDR2 SVGIG (reference sequence). The length of the CDR3 is 12 residues. The CDR3 sequence: CAWTVSNTEAFF. Here the CDR3 DNA reads TGTGCCTGGACAGTCTCGAACACTGAAGCTTTCTTT. Based on the CDR3 plus reference TRBV30 and TRBJ1-1, the full variable domain is SQTIHQWPATLVQPVGSPLSLECTVEGTSNPNLYWYRQAAGRGLQLLFYSVGIGQISSEVPQNLSASRPQDRQFILSSKKLLLSDSGFYLCAWTVSNTEAFFGQGTRLTVV.

CDR3 residues: CASSESISGIRQYF. CDR3 DNA sequence: TGCGCCAGCAGCGAAAGTATTAGCGGGATCAGGCAGTACTTC. The gene calls are TRBV5-1 and TRBJ2-7; 8 nucleotides align to TRBD2. The CDR3 spans 14 residues. V dropped 4 bases and J dropped 9; count of bases not matched to a gene: 12. In germline, CDR1 is SGHRS, CDR2 YFSETQ.

V and J are TRBV29-1 and TRBJ1-1; D is undetermined. The germline CDR1 and CDR2 sequences are SQVTM and ANQGSEA. V was trimmed by 4 bases and J by 2 bases, leaving 11 bases between them. The CDR3 spans 13 residues. CDR3 loop: CSVVQVINTEAFF. CDR3 DNA: TGCAGCGTTGTTCAGGTGATAAACACTGAAGCTTTCTTT.

The J gene is TRBJ2-1, the V gene TRBV9; D gene uncertain. The CDR3 runs 11 residues. Germline assignment: CDR1 SGDLS and CDR2 YYNGEE. V lost 4 bases and J 4 bases, leaving 3 bases between the germline ends. The CDR3 reads CASSIYNEQFF. The CDR3 DNA reads as TGTGCCAGCAGCATATACAATGAGCAGTTCTTC. Together with reference TRBV9 and TRBJ2-1, the CDR3 gives the full variable domain: DSGVTQTPKHLITATGQRVTLRCSPRSGDLSVYWYQQSLDQGLQFLIQYYNGEERAKGNILERFSAQQFPDLHSELNLSSLELGDSALYFCASSIYNEQFFGPGTRLTVL.

This chain joins TRBV5-5 and TRBJ2-2; 7 bases match TRBD1. Trimming cost V 4 bases and J 0 bases; bases outside gene matches: 6. Germline CDR1 SGHKS, CDR2 YYEKEE (reference sequence). The CDR3 runs to 16 residues. The CDR3 DNA sequence: TGTGCCAGCAGCCGTTCCGGGACAGCGAACACCGGGGAGCTGTTTTTT. Translating it yields CASSRSGTANTGELFF.

This clone was counted a few times. Other DNA sequences in the same sample also yield this CDR3. This chain links TRBV6-5 with TRBJ1-2, with 7 bases that match TRBD1. The CDR3 covers 12 residues. V lost 5 bases, J lost 8 bases, and 5 bases stayed unmatched. CDR1 and CDR2 from the germline V gene are MNHEY and SVGAGI. CDR3 DNA sequence: TGTGCCAGCAGTCGACAGGGCTACGGCTACACCTTC. Translated, it gives CASSRQGYGYTF.

This chain connects TRBV27 to TRBJ2-3, with 14 bases aligning to TRBD2. Per the germline V gene, CDR1 is MNHEY and CDR2 is SMNVEV (reference sequence). The CDR3 covers 17 residues. J lost 4 bases, V lost 6 bases, and 9 bases had no gene match. CDR3 protein: CASSQYATSGRADTQYF. The CDR3 region has the DNA TGTGCCAGCAGCCAATACGCGACTAGCGGGAGGGCAGATACGCAGTATTTT.

The V and J genes are TRBV7-9 and TRBJ2-7; 7 bases align to TRBD2. This CDR3 region has 14 residues. Germline CDR1 is SEHNR and CDR2 is FQNEAQ (reference sequence). With V trimmed by 3 bases and J by 4 bases, 6 bases remained unmatched. This CDR3 reads CASSFWGGVYEQYF. CDR3 DNA sequence: TGTGCCAGCAGCTTTTGGGGGGGAGTTTACGAGCAGTACTTC.

V is TRBV6-5 and J is TRBJ1-6; D is unclear. V was clipped by 6 bases and J by 3 bases, with 12 bases between them. Germline CDR1 is MNHEY and CDR2 is SVGAGI. The CDR3 extends over 15 amino acids. CDR3 DNA sequence: TGTGCCAGCAGACCTCGGGGAGGCTATAATTCACCCCTCCACTTT. It translates to CASRPRGGYNSPLHF.

This chain connects TRBV11-2 to TRBJ2-1; TRBD2 matches at 8 bases. J was trimmed by 6 bases and V by 7 bases; bases with no gene match: 8. From germline, CDR1 is SGHAT and CDR2 FQNNGV. The CDR3 totals 14 residues. The CDR3 DNA sequence: TGTGCCAGCACCCCGGGGGGGGGCTTCAATGAGCAGTTCTTC. Protein product: CASTPGGGFNEQFF.

A note on this clone: One junction end does not reproduce the germline sequence, and a read error may be involved. The chain uses TRBV27 and TRBJ2-7, with D uncertain. CDR1 and CDR2 (germline): MNHEY, SMNVEV (reference sequence). The CDR3 is made up of 9 amino acids. The CDR3 loop reads CASRYTVGF. In DNA, the CDR3 is TGTGCCAGCAGATACACAGTGGGCTTC.

The gene calls are TRBV9 and TRBJ1-4; possibly TRBD1 for D (5 bases). The CDR3 is 16 amino acids. Per germline, CDR1 SGDLS and CDR2 YYNGEE. V was shortened by 4 bases and J by 7 bases, with 20 bases between the two germline ends. The chain's CDR3 is CASSPSGAPSGEKLFF. The CDR3 nucleotides read TGTGCCAGCAGCCCATCTGGGGCGCCCTCCGGTGAAAAACTGTTTTTT. The complete variable domain, with remaining parts taken from reference TRBV9 and TRBJ1-4, reads DSGVTQTPKHLITATGQRVTLRCSPRSGDLSVYWYQQSLDQGLQFLIQYYNGEERAKGNILERFSAQQFPDLHSELNLSSLELGDSALYFCASSPSGAPSGEKLFFGSGTQLSVL.

The rearrangement joins TRBV28 to TRBJ2-3; TRBD1 matches at 7 bases. The CDR3 extends over 15 amino acids. Germline loops: CDR1 MDHEN, CDR2 SYDVKM. With 6 bases clipped from V and 2 bases from J, the junction kept 8 bases outside the gene matches. CDR3 region: CASREMGQYTDTQYF. CDR3 sequence (DNA): TGTGCCAGCAGGGAAATGGGACAGTACACAGATACGCAGTATTTT.